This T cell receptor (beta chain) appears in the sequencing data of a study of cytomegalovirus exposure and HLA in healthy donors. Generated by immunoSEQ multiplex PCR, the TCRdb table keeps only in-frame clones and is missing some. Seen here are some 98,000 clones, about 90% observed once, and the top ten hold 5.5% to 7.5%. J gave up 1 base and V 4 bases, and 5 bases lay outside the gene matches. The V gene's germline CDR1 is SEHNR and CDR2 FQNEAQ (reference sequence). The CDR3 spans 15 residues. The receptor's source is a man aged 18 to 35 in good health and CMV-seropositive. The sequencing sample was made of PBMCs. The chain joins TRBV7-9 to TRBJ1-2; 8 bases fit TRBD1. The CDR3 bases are TGTGCCAGCAGCTCCCGGACAGGGTTTAACTATGGCTACACCTTC. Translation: CASSSRTGFNYGYTF.